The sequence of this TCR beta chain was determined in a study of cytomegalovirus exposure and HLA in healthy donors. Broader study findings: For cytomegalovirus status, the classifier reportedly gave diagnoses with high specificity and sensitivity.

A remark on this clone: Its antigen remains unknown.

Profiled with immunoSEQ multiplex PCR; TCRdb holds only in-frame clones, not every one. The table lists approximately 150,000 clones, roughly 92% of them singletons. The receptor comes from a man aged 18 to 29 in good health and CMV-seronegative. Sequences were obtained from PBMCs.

DNA of the CDR3: TGCGCCAGCAGCCGGAAAGACAGGGTTTGGCCCAATAGCAATCAGCCCCAGCATTTT. It yields the protein CASSRKDRVWPNSNQPQHF. The chain combines TRBV5-1 with TRBJ1-5; the match to TRBD1 covers 7 bases. This CDR3 spans 19 amino acids. Germline V CDR1 and CDR2: SGHRS, YFSETQ. The V gene end was trimmed by 4 bases and the J gene end by 0 bases; junction bases not matched to a gene: 16.